The 10 T cell receptor beta chains below come from one sample, sequenced in a study of OX40 agonist ivuxolimab in advanced cancers. Clones were read by immunoSEQ multiplex PCR, and TCRdb kept only the in-frame ones, dropping some. The table lists some 25,000 clones, approximately 88% of them singletons. The sequences come from CD4+ or CD8+ T cells sorted from blood, collected in a trial of the OX40 agonist ivuxolimab. The receptors shown here come from an adult with an advanced solid tumor such as melanoma, head and neck, liver or kidney cancer.

The V and J genes are TRBV11-2 and TRBJ2-7; tentatively, D is TRBD2 (6 bases). Trimming took 0 bases from V and 0 from J, leaving 12 bases between them. CDR3 length: 16 amino acids. The germline gives CDR1 SGHAT, CDR2 FQNNGV. Here the CDR3 reads CASSLDRGDFSYEQYF. The CDR3 nucleotides read TGTGCCAGCAGCTTAGATCGCGGGGACTTCTCCTACGAGCAGTACTTC.

This chain links TRBV27 with TRBJ2-7, with D perhaps matching TRBD1 or TRBD2 (5 bases each). V lost 6 bases, J lost 2 bases, and 11 bases lay in between. The CDR3 totals 13 residues. The V gene's germline CDR1 is MNHEY and CDR2 SMNVEV (reference sequence). CDR3 bases: TGTGCCAGCAGCCGGGACCGCCCCTACGAGCAGTACTTC. Translating gives CASSRDRPYEQYF.

The chain carries TRBV19 and TRBJ1-5; 7 bases line up with TRBD1. The CDR3 consists of 16 residues. Unmatched junction bases numbered 6, after V lost 2 bases and J lost 2 bases. In germline, CDR1 is LNHDA, CDR2 SQIVND (reference sequence). CDR3 loop: CASSIWGQSRNQPQHF. The DNA of the CDR3 is TGTGCCAGTAGTATATGGGGACAGTCCCGCAATCAGCCCCAGCATTTT. Full variable domain (outside the CDR3, taken from reference TRBV19 and TRBJ1-5): DGGITQSPKYLFRKEGQNVTLSCEQNLNHDAMYWYRQDPGQGLRLIYYSQIVNDFQKGDIAEGYSVSREKKESFPLTVTSAQKNPTAFYLCASSIWGQSRNQPQHFGDGTRLSIL.

The chain combines TRBV2 with TRBJ2-4, with D possibly being TRBD1 (5 bases). Germline V lookup: CDR1 SNHLY, CDR2 FYNNEI. V lost 2 bases to trimming and J lost 4 bases, with 12 bases between them. CDR3 size: 15 residues. The CDR3 DNA sequence: TGTGCCAGCAGTGAAAGTTACAGGAAAAAAAACATTCAGTACTTC. Protein: CASSESYRKKNIQYF.

The gene calls are TRBV5-1 and TRBJ2-3, with 7 bases that match TRBD2. The germline gives CDR1 SGHRS, CDR2 YFSETQ. V dropped 4 bases and J dropped 5; count of bases not matched to a gene: 7. CDR3 length: 14 amino acids. The CDR3 loop reads CASSAGGIKDTQYF. The CDR3 nucleotides are TGCGCCAGCAGCGCCGGGGGGATTAAAGATACGCAGTATTTT.

This sequence joins TRBV9 and TRBJ1-1, with unresolved D. Germline values: CDR1 SGDLS, CDR2 YYNGEE. This CDR3 is 13 amino acids long. V shed 0 bases and J shed 1 base, with 4 bases lying between them. The CDR3 sequence: CASSVASNTEAFF. CDR3 in DNA: TGTGCCAGCAGCGTAGCTTCGAACACTGAAGCTTTCTTT.

This clone has just a few counts. The chain recombines TRBV2 with TRBJ1-1; tentative D call: TRBD1 (5 bases). CDR3 size: 12 residues. V was clipped by 4 bases and J by 7 bases, with 10 bases between them. Germline assignment: CDR1 SNHLY and CDR2 FYNNEI. CDR3 in DNA: TGTGCCAGCAGTGGGGGGTCCTTTGAAGCTTTCTTT. Protein sequence: CASSGGSFEAFF.

The chain recombines TRBV7-2 with TRBJ2-3; possibly TRBD2 for D (6 bases). Trimming left V 8 bases short and J 7 bases short, with 19 bases between. The CDR3 length is 14 residues. Germline CDR1 SGHTA, CDR2 FQGNSA. CDR3 region: CASFLTAGRNTQYF. The CDR3 nucleotides read TGTGCCAGCTTTCTCACGGCAGGGAGGAATACGCAGTATTTT.

The chain is built from TRBV18 and TRBJ1-2; D is unresolved. The V end was cut by 2 bases, the J end by 0 bases, with 13 bases between. The germline CDR1 and CDR2 sequences are KGHSH and LQKENI. The CDR3 runs to 16 residues. The CDR3 DNA is TGTGCCAGCTCACCATATACCGGAGGCACTAACTATGGCTACACCTTC. This codes for CASSPYTGGTNYGYTF.

This clone was counted between two and nine times. The V and J genes are TRBV6-1 and TRBJ1-5; D is undetermined. CDR1 is MNHNS, CDR2 SASEGT, per germline. The CDR3 covers 13 residues. The V gene lost 7 bases and the J gene lost 2 bases, with 9 bases spanning the gap. CDR3 bases: TGTGCCAGCAATTACGGCGGCAATCAGCCCCAGCATTTT. Its protein product is CASNYGGNQPQHF.